One and the same sample provided the 26 T cell receptor beta chains below, sequenced in a study of human T cells and chemical hapten exposure. The sample's time point: pre-sensitization, week 0. Treatment here: therapeutic diphenylcyclopropenone sensitization with weekly scalp DPC. TCRdb analysed the RACE reads with MiXCR anew, one entry per CDR3 protein. In the table there are about 110,000 distinct CDR3 sequences, 9% to 15% of which are singletons. Sequencing was performed on whole blood, taken in connection with sensitization to the hapten diphenylcyclopropenone (DPC). Receptors were obtained from a woman between 45 and 60 years old with alopecia areata. Some clones in this sample may be carry-over from other donors' samples.

There are a few counts of this clonotype. The chain has TRBV15 and TRBJ1-6; D is unresolved. The CDR3 is made up of 16 amino acids. Trimming cost V 4 bases and J 0 bases, with 10 bases left between them. CDR1 is LNHNV, CDR2 YYDKDF, per germline (reference sequence). DNA for the CDR3: TGTGCCACCAGCAAGTCCGGGAGCTCCTATAATTCACCCCTCCACTTT. This sequence encodes CATSKSGSSYNSPLHF.

This clonotype was seen a few times. The rearrangement uses TRBV12-2 and TRBJ1-4. TRBV12-2 is designated a pseudogene. CDR3 length equals 17 residues. The CDR3 here is CASRLRHLGTTNEKLFF. In DNA, the CDR3 is TGTGCAAGTCGCTTACGCCATTTAGGGACAACTAATGAAAAACTGTTTTTT.

In this sample, this clonotype turned up many times. The chain carries TRBV7-2 and TRBJ2-4; no definite D call. The germline CDR1 and CDR2 sequences are SGHTA and FQGNSA. The CDR3 contains 13 residues. The ends were cut back, 1 base at V and 8 bases at J, with 9 bases in the middle. CDR3 DNA sequence: TGTGCCAGCAGCTTAGACGACTGGGACATTCAGTACTTC. Translated: CASSLDDWDIQYF.

The chain uses TRBV2 and TRBJ2-7; unclear D gene. Germline values: CDR1 SNHLY, CDR2 FYNNEI. The length of the CDR3 is 11 residues. Trimming took 6 bases from V and 7 from J, leaving 10 bases between them. CDR3 DNA: TGTGCCAGCAGGGCAGAAATTGAGCAGTACTTC. Its protein product is CASRAEIEQYF.

J is TRBJ2-1 and V is TRBV18; tentative D call: TRBD1 (5 bases). The germline V and J ends were trimmed by 3 bases and 2 bases, with 8 bases remaining between them. There are 14 residues in the CDR3. Germline CDR1 reads KGHSH; CDR2 reads LQKENI. CDR3 sequence reads: CASSPRQTYNEQFF. CDR3 sequence (DNA): TGTGCCAGCTCACCCCGACAGACCTACAATGAGCAGTTCTTC.

CDR3 coding DNA: TGTGCCAGCAGCTTGATGCCCGGCACAGATACGCAGTATTTT. As protein: CASSLMPGTDTQYF. The chain combines TRBV7-2 with TRBJ2-3; no definite D call. The germline CDR1 and CDR2 sequences are SGHTA and FQGNSA. The germline V and J ends were trimmed by 3 bases and 1 base, with 8 bases remaining between them. CDR3 size: 14 residues. Together with reference TRBV7-2 and TRBJ2-3, the CDR3 gives the full variable domain: GAGVSQSPSNKVTEKGKDVELRCDPISGHTALYWYRQSLGQGLEFLIYFQGNSAPDKSGLPSDRFSAERTGGSVSTLTIQRTQQEDSAVYLCASSLMPGTDTQYFGPGTRLTVL.

V usage is TRBV7-6 and J usage is TRBJ2-1, with D possibly being TRBD2 (7 bases). Germline CDR1 is SGHVS and CDR2 is FNYEAQ. V gave up 5 bases and J gave up 9 bases, with 14 bases separating them. CDR3 length equals 13 residues. The CDR3: CASSIREGGEQFF. The CDR3 coding sequence is TGTGCCAGCAGCATCAGGGAGGGGGGTGAGCAGTTCTTC. The full variable domain, with the rest looked up from reference TRBV7-6 and TRBJ2-1, is GAGVSQSPRYKVTKRGQDVALRCDPISGHVSLYWYRQALGQGPEFLTYFNYEAQQDKSGLPNDRFSAERPEGSISTLTIQRTEQRDSAMYRCASSIREGGEQFFGPGTRLTVL.

Many counts were recorded for this clonotype. V usage is TRBV14 and J usage is TRBJ2-1, with 15 bases aligning to TRBD2. J lost 6 bases, V lost 0 bases, and 9 bases had no gene match. Germline V gene data show CDR1 as SGHDN and CDR2 as FVKESK. The CDR3 loop spans 19 amino acids. Here the CDR3 reads CASSQEGLGLAGGVNEQFF. The CDR3 nucleotides are TGTGCCAGCAGCCAAGAAGGGCTGGGACTAGCGGGAGGAGTCAATGAGCAGTTCTTC.

The V call is TRBV12-3 or TRBV12-4, the J call TRBJ2-1, with TRBD2 matching over 9 bases. The trim removed 5 bases at V and 4 bases at J, leaving 6 bases unmatched. This CDR3 comprises 15 residues. In nucleotides, the CDR3 is TGTGCCAGCAGTCTAGGCGGGGGGGCGTACAATGAGCAGTTCTTC. Protein product: CASSLGGGAYNEQFF.

This clonotype was seen a few times. This chain joins TRBV7-9 and TRBJ1-1; unclear D gene. Germline CDR1 SEHNR, CDR2 FQNEAQ (reference sequence). The CDR3 length is 16 residues. With 1 base removed from V and 0 bases from J, the gap between germline ends came to 12 bases. CDR3 coding DNA: TGTGCCAGCAGCTTAGGTGGTGGTCGGTTGAACACTGAAGCTTTCTTT. This sequence encodes CASSLGGGRLNTEAFF. Looking up the rest from reference TRBV7-9 and TRBJ1-1 gives the full variable domain: DTGVSQNPRHKITKRGQNVTFRCDPISEHNRLYWYRQTLGQGPEFLTYFQNEAQLEKSRLLSDRFSAERPKGSFSTLEIQRTEQGDSAMYLCASSLGGGRLNTEAFFGQGTRLTVV.

The chain recombines TRBV27 with TRBJ2-7; D unresolved. CDR1 and CDR2 from the germline V gene are MNHEY and SMNVEV (reference sequence). The V gene lost 6 bases and the J gene lost 7 bases, with 10 bases spanning the gap. This CDR3 has 11 residues. CDR3 region: CASSATGEQYF. For the CDR3, the DNA is TGTGCCAGCAGCGCGACGGGTGAGCAGTACTTC.

The sample holds a few counts of this clonotype. The V call is TRBV4-1, the J call TRBJ1-3; no clear D gene. CDR1 and CDR2 from the germline V gene are MGHRA and YSYEKL. Trimming shortened V by 3 bases and J by 3 bases, and 15 bases separated the two germline ends. This CDR3 is 16 amino acids long. DNA of the CDR3: TGCGCCAGCAGCCAGGGTCTTGGACGGGATGGAAACACCATATATTTT. This gives the protein CASSQGLGRDGNTIYF.

This rearrangement joins TRBV5-5 to TRBJ2-2, with D unresolved. This CDR3 contains 15 residues. Germline V CDR1 and CDR2: SGHKS, YYEKEE (reference sequence). Trimming shortened V by 0 bases and J by 3 bases, and 9 bases separated the two germline ends. The CDR3 loop is CASSLEPSDTGELFF. The CDR3 DNA follows: TGTGCCAGCAGCTTGGAGCCCTCAGACACCGGGGAGCTGTTTTTT.

The V call is TRBV3-1, the J call TRBJ2-3, with no clear D. The germline V gene has CDR1 LGHDT and CDR2 YNNKEL (reference sequence). The CDR3 has 12 amino acids. Trimming stripped 2 bases from V and 6 bases from J, with 6 bases between. CDR3 sequence: CASSQWLDTQYF. For the CDR3, the DNA is TGTGCCAGCAGCCAATGGCTGGATACGCAGTATTTT.

This clonotype was picked up many times. The rearrangement uses TRBV27 and TRBJ2-1; TRBD1 might be the D (5 bases). The CDR3 has 13 residues. CDR1 and CDR2 (germline): MNHEY, SMNVEV (reference sequence). V lost 5 bases to trimming and J lost 5 bases, with 10 bases between them. The CDR3 sequence: CASSPTEDNEQFF. Written as DNA, the CDR3 is TGTGCCAGCAGTCCGACAGAGGACAATGAGCAGTTCTTC.

This clonotype was counted ten times or more. The V and J genes are TRBV5-4 and TRBJ2-3; D is possibly TRBD1 (6 bases). Germline V lookup: CDR1 SGHNT, CDR2 YYREEE (reference sequence). The length of the CDR3 is 13 residues. Trimming cost V 4 bases and J 4 bases, with 10 bases left between them. The CDR3 DNA reads TGTGCCAGCAGCAAACAGGGAGCAGATACGCAGTATTTT. It codes for CASSKQGADTQYF.

This clonotype was observed many times. The chain recombines TRBV29-1 with TRBJ1-3; D possibly corresponds to TRBD1 (6 bases). Looked up from germline, CDR1 is SQVTM and CDR2 is ANQGSEA. Trimming cost V 7 bases and J 4 bases, with 14 bases left between them. CDR3 length equals 13 residues. CDR3 protein: CSAVDRTGNTIYF. CDR3 bases: TGCAGCGCCGTAGACAGGACGGGAAACACCATATATTTT.

The chain uses TRBV28 and TRBJ1-6; D may be TRBD1 (5 bases). Per germline, CDR1 MDHEN and CDR2 SYDVKM. Deletions cut 8 bases from V and 1 base from J, with 15 bases between. The CDR3 runs 16 residues. CDR3 in DNA: TGTGCCAGCGGAGGCGGGGGATGGTCCTATAATTCACCCCTCCACTTT. This codes for CASGGGGWSYNSPLHF.

This clonotype has only a few counts. The genes are TRBV10-3 and TRBJ1-1; D gene uncertain. There are 13 residues in the CDR3. Trimming pared 2 bases from V and 0 bases from J, leaving 4 bases between. Germline assignment: CDR1 ENHRY and CDR2 SYGVKD. The CDR3 sequence: CAISENMNTEAFF. CDR3 sequence (DNA): TGTGCCATCAGTGAGAACATGAACACTGAAGCTTTCTTT.

There are many counts of this clonotype. The genes are TRBV7-2 and TRBJ2-4, with D unresolved. This CDR3 comprises 16 residues. The germline CDR1 and CDR2 sequences are SGHTA and FQGNSA. The V gene lost 5 bases and the J gene lost 7 bases, with 21 bases spanning the gap. Written as DNA, the CDR3 is TGTGCCAGCAGCCCACAAACATCGTCGGGTAGTAACATTCAGTACTTC. The encoded protein is CASSPQTSSGSNIQYF.

This clonotype was found a few times. The rearrangement joins TRBV19 to TRBJ2-3, with D hard to call. Germline V gene lookup returns CDR1 LNHDA and CDR2 SQIVND (reference sequence). Trimming took 5 bases from V and 2 from J, leaving 17 bases between them. The CDR3 is 16 residues long. In DNA form, the CDR3 reads TGTGCCAGTAGTCGGGCGGCCCTCGCGGTCACAGATACGCAGTATTTT. This codes for CASSRAALAVTDTQYF.

The sample holds a few counts of this clonotype. The rearrangement links TRBV7-7 to TRBJ1-1; no clear D. The ends were cut back, 2 bases at V and 0 bases at J, with 4 bases in the middle. CDR1 SSHAT and CDR2 FNYEAQ come from the germline V gene (reference sequence). The CDR3 has 13 residues. CDR3 DNA sequence: TGTGCCAGCAGCTTAAAGGTGAACACTGAAGCTTTCTTT. Protein product: CASSLKVNTEAFF.

This clonotype was observed a handful of times. As DNA, the CDR3 is TGTGCCAGCAGTTTTACAGGGGGCGGTAATCAGCCCCAGCATTTT. This gives the protein CASSFTGGGNQPQHF. The chain has TRBV28 and TRBJ1-5, with TRBD1 matching 9 bases. Trimming at V came to 3 bases and at J to 4 bases, leaving 4 bases not matched to a gene. The CDR3 loop spans 15 amino acids. The V gene's germline CDR1 is MDHEN and CDR2 SYDVKM.

This chain joins TRBV6-5 and TRBJ2-2; D possibly corresponds to TRBD1 (8 bases). The V gene lost 7 bases and the J gene lost 1 base, with 16 bases spanning the gap. This CDR3 spans 16 amino acids. Per the germline V gene, CDR1 is MNHEY and CDR2 is SVGAGI. CDR3 protein: CASNRGASGNTGELFF. CDR3 coding DNA: TGTGCCAGCAACAGGGGGGCTAGCGGGAACACCGGGGAGCTGTTTTTT.

This clonotype was counted at least ten times. This rearrangement joins TRBV4-3 to TRBJ2-5, with D unclear. Trimming stripped 1 base from V and 1 base from J, with 4 bases between. CDR1 is LGHNA and CDR2 is YSLEER in the germline V gene. The CDR3 is made up of 13 amino acids. CDR3 amino acids: CASSQVLQETQYF. For the CDR3, the DNA is TGCGCCAGCAGCCAAGTTCTCCAAGAGACCCAGTACTTC.

This clonotype was detected many times. The V gene is TRBV5-4, the J gene TRBJ2-7, with 10 bases aligning to TRBD2. Germline V gene lookup returns CDR1 SGHNT and CDR2 YYREEE (reference sequence). The CDR3 length is 16 residues. V lost 4 bases, J lost 5 bases, and 12 bases stayed unmatched. CDR3 in amino acids: CASSPVSASGSHEQYF. For the CDR3, the DNA is TGTGCCAGCAGCCCTGTCTCGGCTAGCGGGAGCCACGAGCAGTACTTC.